This T cell receptor (beta chain) was profiled in a study of human T cells and chemical hapten exposure. Looking at the study overall: Small pooled library volume differences mainly caused per-sample TCR yield variation. Study outcomes and limitations: The study found that DPC sensitization did not change TCRs above 1 in 1000 frequency.

Germline lookup yields CDR1 SGDLS and CDR2 YYNGEE. Trimming took 3 bases from V and 8 from J, leaving 8 bases between them. The CDR3 is 11 residues long. Specified time point: pre-sensitization, week 0. Noted treatment: therapeutic diphenylcyclopropenone sensitization with weekly scalp DPC. Patches went on only after blood had been drawn each time. Study processing details: Samples ranged from roughly 20,000 to 750,000 TCRs, with a median of around 100,000. TCRdb re-called the RACE reads through MiXCR, storing one row per CDR3 protein. The V and J calls were not made by the authors but by TCRdb's processing. The sample records about 40,000 distinct CDR3 sequences, 10% being singletons. A note on this clonotype: The antigen is unknown.

The source is a man aged 25 to 40 with alopecia areata. Some clones in this sample may be carry-over from other donors' samples. The rearrangement joins TRBV9 to TRBJ1-2; D is unresolved. Sequencing was performed on whole blood, taken in connection with sensitization to the hapten diphenylcyclopropenone (DPC). CDR3 sequence: CASSGGRGYTF. CDR3 bases: TGTGCCAGCAGCGGTGGCAGGGGCTACACCTTC.